These T cell receptor beta chains were read from a single sample in a study of technical replicates of blood from a few donors. Only in-frame clones appear in the TCRdb table, and some are missing; sequencing was by immunoSEQ multiplex PCR. This table holds some 69,000 clones, over 70% found once. Sequenced sample: PBMCs. These receptor sequences come from a human donor in good health. Some clones in this sample may be carry-over from other donors' samples. The CDR3 runs from the conserved cysteine through the conserved F or W.

>TRBV5-1|TRBJ2-3
CASSWPGQASDTQYF
>TRBV6-6|TRBJ1-1
CASSLSRVVGTEAFF
>TRBV9|TRBJ2-2
CASSPGTGLNTGELFF
>TRBV5-1|TRBJ1-3
CASSLDFSGGNTIYF
>TRBV5-1|TRBJ1-1
CASSDGQGGTEAFF
>TRBV19|TRBJ2-5
CASSILGGRETQYF
>TRBV7-2|TRBJ2-7
CASSLGGTSGNEQYF
>TRBV6-5|TRBJ1-6
CASRPGQNSPLHF
>TRBV5-1|TRBJ1-2
CASSLYGQGLDGYTF
>TRBV6-6|TRBJ2-1
CASSPGLAGVNEQFF
>TRBV20-1|TRBJ1-4
CSAGGEKLFF
>TRBV28|TRBJ1-2
CASRARVYGYTF
>TRBV7-9|TRBJ1-4
CASSQDRGNEKLFF
>TRBV29-1|TRBJ2-7
CSVSPGTGSYEQYF
>TRBV7-9|TRBJ2-2
CASSWGTGGTGELFF
>TRBV6-5|TRBJ2-5
CASSYGGLRETQYF
>TRBV7-2|TRBJ2-3
CASSLEGGSTDTQYF
>TRBV6-1|TRBJ2-7
CASSAGLAGVYEQYF
>TRBV27|TRBJ2-7
CASSVSSPMEQYF
>TRBV27|TRBJ2-7
CASSFGSGGDYEQYF
>TRBV19|TRBJ1-5
CASTIPGVGNQPQHF
>TRBV9|TRBJ1-2
CASSPGGAANYGYTF
>TRBV19|TRBJ1-5
CASSIASTVLDQPQHF
>TRBV4-2|TRBJ2-3
CASSQTTSGSADTQYF
>TRBV5-4|TRBJ2-5
CASSLYGGGLETQYF
>TRBV7-9|TRBJ2-5
CASSLVASQETQYF
>TRBV6-6|TRBJ2-7
CASSFDQRYEQYF
>TRBV27|TRBJ2-7
CASSLGTSGRSEQYF
>TRBV27|TRBJ2-2
CASSRSGISAPRVGELFF
>TRBV7-9|TRBJ2-1
CASSSRTSGTFSYNEQFF
>TRBV7-6|TRBJ2-1
CASSRREYPNEQFF
>TRBV6-5|TRBJ2-5
CASSWTGTSGQETQYF
>TRBV18|TRBJ2-5
CASSRDTKETQYF
>TRBV7-2|TRBJ2-7
CASSLSLAGDISYEQYF
>TRBV7-8|TRBJ2-7
CASSAGLADYEQYF
>TRBV6-4|TRBJ2-1
CASSRTDYNEQFF
>TRBV5-1|TRBJ1-2
CASAAQANYGYTF
>TRBV12-5|TRBJ2-1
CASGLVRTSGPSGNEQFF
>TRBV19|TRBJ2-2
CASSSWGLDTGELFF
>TRBV7-2|TRBJ2-7
CASSLDTVYEQYF
>TRBV11-2|TRBJ2-6
CASSSLYSGRASGANVLTF
>TRBV14|TRBJ1-2
CASSQPGQGVWGYGYTF
>TRBV11-1|TRBJ2-2
CASSRRRAPGELFF
>TRBV7-3|TRBJ2-5
CASSKSATTSGEETQYF
>TRBV9|TRBJ2-6
CASSVGGRGANVLTF